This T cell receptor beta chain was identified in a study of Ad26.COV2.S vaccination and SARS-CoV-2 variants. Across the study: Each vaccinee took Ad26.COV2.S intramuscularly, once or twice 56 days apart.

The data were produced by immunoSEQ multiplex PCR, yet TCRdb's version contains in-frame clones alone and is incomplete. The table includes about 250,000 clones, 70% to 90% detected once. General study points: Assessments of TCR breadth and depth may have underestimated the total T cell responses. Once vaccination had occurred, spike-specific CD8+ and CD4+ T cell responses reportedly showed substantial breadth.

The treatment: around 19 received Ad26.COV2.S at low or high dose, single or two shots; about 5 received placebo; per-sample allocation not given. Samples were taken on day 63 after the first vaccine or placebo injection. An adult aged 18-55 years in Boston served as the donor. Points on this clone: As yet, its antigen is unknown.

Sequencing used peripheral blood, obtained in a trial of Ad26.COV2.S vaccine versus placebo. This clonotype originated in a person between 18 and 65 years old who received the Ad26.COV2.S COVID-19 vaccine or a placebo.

This CDR3 reads CASSVEEEGRVYGYTF. The CDR3 DNA reads TGTGCCAGCAGCGTAGAGGAGGAGGGCAGGGTCTATGGCTACACCTTC. The V call is TRBV9, the J call TRBJ1-2, with a possible D match to TRBD1 (5 bases). V lost 0 bases, J lost 4 bases, and 16 bases lay in between. The germline V gene encodes CDR1 SGDLS and CDR2 YYNGEE. The CDR3 runs to 16 residues.